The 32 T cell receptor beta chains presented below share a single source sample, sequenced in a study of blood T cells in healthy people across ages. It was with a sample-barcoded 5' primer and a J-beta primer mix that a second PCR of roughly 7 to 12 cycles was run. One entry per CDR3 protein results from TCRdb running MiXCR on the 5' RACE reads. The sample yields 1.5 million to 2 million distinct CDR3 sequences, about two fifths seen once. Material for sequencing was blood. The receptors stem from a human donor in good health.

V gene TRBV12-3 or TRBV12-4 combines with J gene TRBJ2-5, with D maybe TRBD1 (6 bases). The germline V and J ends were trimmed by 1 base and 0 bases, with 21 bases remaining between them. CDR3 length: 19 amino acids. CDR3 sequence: CASSLGLGALLKYQETQYF. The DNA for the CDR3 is TGTGCCAGCAGTTTAGGCCTGGGGGCGCTTCTAAAATACCAAGAGACCCAGTACTTC.

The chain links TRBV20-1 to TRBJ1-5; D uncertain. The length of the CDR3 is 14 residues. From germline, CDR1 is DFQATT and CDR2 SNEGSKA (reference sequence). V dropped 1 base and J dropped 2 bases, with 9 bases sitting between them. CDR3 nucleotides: TGCAGTGCTAGAGGGGGAACGGGCAATCAGCCCCAGCATTTT. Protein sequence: CSARGGTGNQPQHF.

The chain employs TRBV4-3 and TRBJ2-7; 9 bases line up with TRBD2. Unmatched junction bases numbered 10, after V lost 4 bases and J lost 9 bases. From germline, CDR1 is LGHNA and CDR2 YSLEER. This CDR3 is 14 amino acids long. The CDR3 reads CASSPGLAPGRQYF. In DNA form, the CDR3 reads TGCGCCAGCAGCCCGGGACTAGCCCCGGGGCGGCAGTACTTC.

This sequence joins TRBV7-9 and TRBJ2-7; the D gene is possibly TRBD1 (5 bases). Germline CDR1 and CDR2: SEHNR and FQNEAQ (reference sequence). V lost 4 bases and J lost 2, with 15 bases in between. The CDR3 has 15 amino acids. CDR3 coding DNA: TGTGCCAGCAGCTCTTCGCGGCGGACACCCTACGAGCAGTACTTC. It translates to CASSSSRRTPYEQYF.

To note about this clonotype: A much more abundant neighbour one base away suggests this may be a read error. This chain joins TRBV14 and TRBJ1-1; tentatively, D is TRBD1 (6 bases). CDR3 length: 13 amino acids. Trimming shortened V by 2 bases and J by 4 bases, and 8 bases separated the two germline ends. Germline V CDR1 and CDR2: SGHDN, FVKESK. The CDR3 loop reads CASSQQGITEAFF. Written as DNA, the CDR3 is TGTGCCAGCAGCCAACAGGGGATCACTGAAGCTTTCTTT.

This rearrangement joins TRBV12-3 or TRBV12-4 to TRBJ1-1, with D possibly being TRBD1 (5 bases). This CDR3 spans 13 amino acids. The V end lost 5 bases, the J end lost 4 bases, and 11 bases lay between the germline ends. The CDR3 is CASSTREATEAFF. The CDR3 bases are TGTGCCAGCAGTACCAGGGAGGCCACTGAAGCTTTCTTT.

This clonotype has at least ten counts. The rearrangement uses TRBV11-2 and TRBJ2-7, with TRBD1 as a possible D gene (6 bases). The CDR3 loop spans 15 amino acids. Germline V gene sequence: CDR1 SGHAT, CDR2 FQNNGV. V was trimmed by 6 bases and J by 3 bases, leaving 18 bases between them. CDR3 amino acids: CASRSPRDNLYEQYF. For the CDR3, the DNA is TGTGCCAGCAGGTCCCCCCGGGACAACCTCTACGAGCAGTACTTC.

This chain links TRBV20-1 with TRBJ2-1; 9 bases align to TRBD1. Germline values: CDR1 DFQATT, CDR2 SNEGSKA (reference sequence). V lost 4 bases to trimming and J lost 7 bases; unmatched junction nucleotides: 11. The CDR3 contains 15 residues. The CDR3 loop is CSATKDRGGNNEQFF. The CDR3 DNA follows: TGCAGTGCTACCAAGGACAGGGGAGGGAATAATGAGCAGTTCTTC.

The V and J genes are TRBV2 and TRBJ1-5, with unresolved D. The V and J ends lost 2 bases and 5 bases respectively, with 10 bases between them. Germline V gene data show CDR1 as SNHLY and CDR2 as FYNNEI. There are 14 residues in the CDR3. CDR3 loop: CASSEYQEDQPQHF. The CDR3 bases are TGTGCCAGCAGTGAATATCAGGAGGATCAGCCCCAGCATTTT. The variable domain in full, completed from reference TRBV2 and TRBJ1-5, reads EPEVTQTPSHQVTQMGQEVILRCVPISNHLYFYWYRQILGQKVEFLVSFYNNEISEKSEIFDDQFSVERPDGSNFTLKIRSTKLEDSAMYFCASSEYQEDQPQHFGDGTRLSIL.

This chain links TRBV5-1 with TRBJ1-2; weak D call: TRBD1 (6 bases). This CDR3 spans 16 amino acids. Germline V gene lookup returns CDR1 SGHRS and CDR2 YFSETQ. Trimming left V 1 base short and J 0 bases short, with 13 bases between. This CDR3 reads CASSLQPGATNYGYTF. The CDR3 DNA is TGCGCCAGCAGCTTGCAGCCGGGGGCAACTAACTATGGCTACACCTTC.

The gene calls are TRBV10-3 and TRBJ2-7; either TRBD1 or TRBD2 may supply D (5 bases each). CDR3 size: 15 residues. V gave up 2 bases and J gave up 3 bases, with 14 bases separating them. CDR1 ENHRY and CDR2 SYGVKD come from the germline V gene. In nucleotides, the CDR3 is TGTGCCATCAGTGAGACGGGGCAGGGAGACTACGAGCAGTACTTC. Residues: CAISETGQGDYEQYF.

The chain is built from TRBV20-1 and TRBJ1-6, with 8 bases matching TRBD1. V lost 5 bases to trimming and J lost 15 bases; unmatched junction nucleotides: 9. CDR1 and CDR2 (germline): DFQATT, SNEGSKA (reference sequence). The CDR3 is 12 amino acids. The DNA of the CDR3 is TGCAGTGCTTCGGACAGGGTAGCAGTCCTCCACTTT. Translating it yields CSASDRVAVLHF.

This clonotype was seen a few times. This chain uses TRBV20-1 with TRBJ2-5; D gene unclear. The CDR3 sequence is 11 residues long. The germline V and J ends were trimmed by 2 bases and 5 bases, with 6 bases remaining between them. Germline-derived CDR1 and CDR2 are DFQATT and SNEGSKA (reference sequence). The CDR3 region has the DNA TGCAGTGCTAGATCCGTGGAGACCCAGTACTTC. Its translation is CSARSVETQYF.

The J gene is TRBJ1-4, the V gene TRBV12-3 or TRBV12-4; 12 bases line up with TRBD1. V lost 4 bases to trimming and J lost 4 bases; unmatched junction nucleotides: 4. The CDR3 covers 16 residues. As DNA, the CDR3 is TGTGCCAGCAGTTCGGGACAGGGGGCCCATAATGAAAAACTGTTTTTT. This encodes CASSSGQGAHNEKLFF.

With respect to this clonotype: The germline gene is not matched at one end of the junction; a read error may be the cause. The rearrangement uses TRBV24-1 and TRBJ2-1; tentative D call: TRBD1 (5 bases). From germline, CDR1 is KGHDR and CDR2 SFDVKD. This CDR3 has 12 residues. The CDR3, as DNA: TGTACCACCAGTGATACAGACAGACAGCAGTTCTTC. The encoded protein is CTTSDTDRQQFF.

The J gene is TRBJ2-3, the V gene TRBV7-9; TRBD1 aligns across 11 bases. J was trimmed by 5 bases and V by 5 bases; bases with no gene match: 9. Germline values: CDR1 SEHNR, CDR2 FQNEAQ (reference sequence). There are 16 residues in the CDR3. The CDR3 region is CASSLRTGGIRDTQYF. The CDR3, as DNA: TGTGCCAGCAGCCTGAGGACAGGGGGCATCCGAGATACGCAGTATTTT.

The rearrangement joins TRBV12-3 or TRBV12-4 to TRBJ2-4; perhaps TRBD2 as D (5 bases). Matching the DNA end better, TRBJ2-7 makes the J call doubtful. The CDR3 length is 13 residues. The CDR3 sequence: CASSFYRGYEQYF. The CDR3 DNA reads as TGTGCCAGCAGTTTTTATCGGGGCTACGAGCAGTACTTC.

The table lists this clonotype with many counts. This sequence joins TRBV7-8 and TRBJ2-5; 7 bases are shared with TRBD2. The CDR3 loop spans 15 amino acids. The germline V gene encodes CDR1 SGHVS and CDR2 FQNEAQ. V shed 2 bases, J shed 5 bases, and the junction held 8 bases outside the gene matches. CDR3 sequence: CASSLFGGGEETQYF. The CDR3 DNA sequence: TGTGCCAGCAGCTTATTCGGCGGGGGAGAGGAGACCCAGTACTTC. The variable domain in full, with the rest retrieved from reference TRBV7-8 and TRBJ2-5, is GAGVSQSPRYKVAKRGQDVALRCDPISGHVSLFWYQQALGQGPEFLTYFQNEAQLDKSGLPSDRFFAERPEGSVSTLKIQRTQQEDSAVYLCASSLFGGGEETQYFGPGTRLLVL.

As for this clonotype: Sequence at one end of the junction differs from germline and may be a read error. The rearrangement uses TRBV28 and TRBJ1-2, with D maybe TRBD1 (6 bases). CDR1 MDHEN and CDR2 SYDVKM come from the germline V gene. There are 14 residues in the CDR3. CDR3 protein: CASRTGGGHYDYTF. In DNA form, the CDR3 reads TGTGCCAGCAGGACAGGTGGGGGACACTATGACTACACCTTC.

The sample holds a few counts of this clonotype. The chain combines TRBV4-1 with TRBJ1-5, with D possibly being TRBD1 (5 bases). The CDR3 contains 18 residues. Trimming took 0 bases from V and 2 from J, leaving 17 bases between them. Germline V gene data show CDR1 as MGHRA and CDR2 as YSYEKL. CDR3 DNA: TGCGCCAGCAGCCAAGAAGGTTGGGGGGGTAGTGGCAATCAGCCCCAGCATTTT. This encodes CASSQEGWGGSGNQPQHF.

CDR3 protein: CASSPGQSLGTQYF. CDR3 nucleotide sequence: TGTGCCAGCAGCCCGGGACAGTCCCTCGGGACCCAGTACTTC. V is TRBV7-9 and J is TRBJ2-5, with TRBD1 matching 7 bases. The J segment lost 7 bases and the V segment lost 5 bases, leaving 10 bases of the junction unmatched. The CDR3 sequence is 14 residues long. Germline CDR1 SEHNR, CDR2 FQNEAQ (reference sequence).

The CDR3 protein is CSVGTSGGAARDTQYF. The CDR3 bases are TGCAGTGTTGGGACTAGCGGGGGGGCAGCAAGGGATACGCAGTATTTT. The V gene is TRBV20-1, the J gene TRBJ2-3, with 16 bases fitting TRBD2. V lost 7 bases and J lost 6; bases outside the gene matches: 10. CDR1 DFQATT and CDR2 SNEGSKA come from the germline V gene (reference sequence). The CDR3 length is 16 residues.

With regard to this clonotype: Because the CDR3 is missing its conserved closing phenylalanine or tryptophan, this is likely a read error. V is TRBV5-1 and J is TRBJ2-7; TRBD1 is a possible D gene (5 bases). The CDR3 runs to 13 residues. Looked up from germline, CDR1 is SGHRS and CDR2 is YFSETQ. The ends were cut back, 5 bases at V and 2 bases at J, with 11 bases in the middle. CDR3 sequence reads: CASRGTGTYEQYL. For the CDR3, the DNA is TGCGCCAGCAGGGGTACAGGAACCTACGAGCAGTACTTA.

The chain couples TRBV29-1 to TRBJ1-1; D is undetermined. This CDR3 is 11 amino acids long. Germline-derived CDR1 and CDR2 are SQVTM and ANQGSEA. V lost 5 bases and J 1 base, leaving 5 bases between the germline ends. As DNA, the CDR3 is TGCAGCGTTCTCACGAACACTGAAGCTTTCTTT. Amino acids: CSVLTNTEAFF.

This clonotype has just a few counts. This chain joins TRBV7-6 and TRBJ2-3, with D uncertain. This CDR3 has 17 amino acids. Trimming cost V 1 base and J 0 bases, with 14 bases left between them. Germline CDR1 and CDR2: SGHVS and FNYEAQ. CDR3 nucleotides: TGTGCCAGCAGCTTAGATTTTGAAGGTAGTAGCACAGATACGCAGTATTTT. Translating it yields CASSLDFEGSSTDTQYF.

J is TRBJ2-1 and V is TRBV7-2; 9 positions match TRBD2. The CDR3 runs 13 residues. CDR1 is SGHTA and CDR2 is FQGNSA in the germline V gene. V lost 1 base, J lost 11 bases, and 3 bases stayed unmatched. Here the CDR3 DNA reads TGTGCCAGCAGCTTAGAGGCTAGCGGGAAGCAGTTCTTC. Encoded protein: CASSLEASGKQFF.

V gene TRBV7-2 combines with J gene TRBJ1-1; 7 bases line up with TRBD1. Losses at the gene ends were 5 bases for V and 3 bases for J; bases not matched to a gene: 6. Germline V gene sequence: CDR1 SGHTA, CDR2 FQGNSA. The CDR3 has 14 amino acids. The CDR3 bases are TGTGCCAGCAGCCAGGGACAGCAGTACACTGAAGCTTTCTTT. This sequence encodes CASSQGQQYTEAFF.

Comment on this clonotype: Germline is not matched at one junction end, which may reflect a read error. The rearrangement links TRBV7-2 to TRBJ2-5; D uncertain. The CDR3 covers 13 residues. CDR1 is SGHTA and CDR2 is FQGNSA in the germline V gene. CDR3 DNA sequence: TGTGCCTGCAGCGCCAGTCCTGGGCGAGAGCAGTACTTC. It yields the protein CACSASPGREQYF.

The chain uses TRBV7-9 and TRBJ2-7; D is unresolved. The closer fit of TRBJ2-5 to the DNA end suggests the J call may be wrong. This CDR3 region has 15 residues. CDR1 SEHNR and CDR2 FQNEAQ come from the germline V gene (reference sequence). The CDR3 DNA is TGTGCCAGCAGCTTATGGGGATCTCTCCAAGAGACCCAGTACTTC. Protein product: CASSLWGSLQETQYF.

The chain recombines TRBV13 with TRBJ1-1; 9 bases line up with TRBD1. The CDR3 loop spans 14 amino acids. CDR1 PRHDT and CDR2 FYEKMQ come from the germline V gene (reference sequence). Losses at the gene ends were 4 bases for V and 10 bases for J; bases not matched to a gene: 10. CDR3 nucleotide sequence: TGTGCCAGCAGCTCCCGGGCACAGGGGGCGGTAGCTTTCTTT. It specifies CASSSRAQGAVAFF. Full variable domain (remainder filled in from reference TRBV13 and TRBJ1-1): AAGVIQSPRHLIKEKRETATLKCYPIPRHDTVYWYQQGPGQDPQFLISFYEKMQSDKGSIPDRFSAQQFSDYHSELNMSSLELGDSALYFCASSSRAQGAVAFFGQGTRLTVV.

The chain's CDR3 is CASSSGRTGEVGSPLHF. CDR3 nucleotides: TGTGCCAGCAGTTCTGGCCGGACAGGGGAAGTAGGTTCACCCCTCCACTTT. The chain combines TRBV12-3 or TRBV12-4 with TRBJ1-6; TRBD1 agrees at 9 bases. V gave up 4 bases and J gave up 9 bases; unmatched junction bases: 13. The CDR3 consists of 17 residues.

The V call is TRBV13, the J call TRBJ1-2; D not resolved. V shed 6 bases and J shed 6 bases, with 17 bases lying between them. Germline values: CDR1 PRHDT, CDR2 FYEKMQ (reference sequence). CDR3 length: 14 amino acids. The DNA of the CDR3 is TGTGCCAGCAGTTCCTCGGGAGGTATGAATGGCTACACCTTC. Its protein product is CASSSSGGMNGYTF.